The 3 T cell receptor beta chains below were found in one sample sequenced in a study of blood T cells in healthy people across ages. Using a J-beta primer mix together with a sample-barcoded 5' primer, a second PCR was run for roughly 6 to 11 cycles. MiXCR was run by TCRdb on the 5' RACE reads, yielding one entry per CDR3 protein. The data hold around 1,000,000 distinct CDR3 sequences, with approximately 38% observed a single time. Sequenced material: blood. These receptor sequences come from a man between 18 and 29 years old in good health.

V gene TRBV6-6 combines with J gene TRBJ1-4, with a possible D match to TRBD1 (6 bases). The CDR3 is 14 amino acids. V dropped 5 bases and J dropped 5 bases, with 12 bases sitting between them. Germline CDR1 is MNHNY and CDR2 is SVGAGI (reference sequence). CDR3 bases: TGTGCCAGCAGTGACCGGACAGCGAATGAAAAACTGTTTTTT. Its translation: CASSDRTANEKLFF.

This sequence joins TRBV20-1 and TRBJ1-4, with 9 bases that match TRBD1. This CDR3 contains 13 residues. With V trimmed by 3 bases and J by 8 bases, 4 bases remained unmatched. Germline CDR1 reads DFQATT; CDR2 reads SNEGSKA (reference sequence). The CDR3 loop is CSARYRGREKLFF. Written as DNA, the CDR3 is TGCAGTGCTAGGTACAGGGGGCGAGAAAAACTGTTTTTT.

The rearrangement uses TRBV7-8 and TRBJ2-6; the D gene is possibly TRBD2 (5 bases). The ends were cut back, 1 base at V and 0 bases at J, with 13 bases in the middle. CDR1 and CDR2 from the germline V gene are SGHVS and FQNEAQ. The CDR3 consists of 18 residues. DNA of the CDR3: TGTGCCAGCAGCTTAGTGGAGGCTTTAAGCTCTGGGGCCAACGTCCTGACTTTC. Translation: CASSLVEALSSGANVLTF.